The 18 T cell receptor beta chains given below trace back to one sample, sequenced in a study of blood T cell repertoires in COVID-19. TCRdb's table, derived via immunoSEQ multiplex PCR, lists solely in-frame clones and lacks some. Here the sample spans nearly 110,000 clones, about two thirds being singletons. Sequences were obtained from peripheral blood. These receptors were collected from a human donor with acute or convalescent COVID-19. The donor label of this sample is uncertain.

V and J are TRBV27 and TRBJ1-1, with D perhaps TRBD1 (5 bases). The CDR3 is made up of 15 amino acids. V was trimmed by 4 bases and J by 3 bases, leaving 15 bases between them. Germline V gene data show CDR1 as MNHEY and CDR2 as SMNVEV (reference sequence). CDR3: CASSSSWTSDTEAFF. CDR3 bases: TGTGCCAGCAGTTCCTCCTGGACAAGTGACACTGAAGCTTTCTTT.

V and J are TRBV2 and TRBJ1-5; TRBD1 might be the D (5 bases). The CDR3 is 15 amino acids. CDR1 SNHLY and CDR2 FYNNEI come from the germline V gene. V gave up 3 bases and J gave up 1 base, with 10 bases separating them. The CDR3 reads CASSDLGVSNQPQHF. CDR3 nucleotides: TGTGCCAGCAGTGATTTAGGGGTCAGCAATCAGCCCCAGCATTTT.

This clone was detected ten times or more. The rearrangement uses TRBV30 and TRBJ1-2; 7 nucleotides line up with TRBD1. Per the germline V gene, CDR1 is GTSNPN and CDR2 is SVGIG (reference sequence). This CDR3 spans 13 amino acids. Trimming took 4 bases from V and 8 from J; bases not matched to a gene: 10. The CDR3 sequence: CAWNRQGVAGYTF. CDR3 DNA: TGTGCCTGGAATAGGCAGGGGGTAGCGGGCTACACCTTC.

The genes are TRBV7-2 and TRBJ1-2; TRBD1 matches at 7 bases. This CDR3 has 15 residues. The germline V gene encodes CDR1 SGHTA and CDR2 FQGNSA. J lost 2 bases, V lost 4 bases, and 7 bases had no gene match. The CDR3 is CASSSQGDSNYGYTF. The CDR3 DNA is TGTGCCAGCAGCTCCCAAGGGGACAGCAACTATGGCTACACCTTC.

The V gene is TRBV2, the J gene TRBJ2-3; tentative D call: TRBD2 (8 bases). There are 13 residues in the CDR3. V gave up 10 bases and J gave up 1 base, with 12 bases separating them. The germline gives CDR1 SNHLY, CDR2 FYNNEI. This CDR3 is CATGRGRTDTQYF. DNA for the CDR3: TGTGCCACCGGGAGGGGGCGCACAGATACGCAGTATTTT. The variable domain in full, completed from reference TRBV2 and TRBJ2-3, reads EPEVTQTPSHQVTQMGQEVILRCVPISNHLYFYWYRQILGQKVEFLVSFYNNEISEKSEIFDDQFSVERPDGSNFTLKIRSTKLEDSAMYFCATGRGRTDTQYFGPGTRLTVL.

Comment on this clone: The DNA is omitted, as the CDR3 cannot be located on it reliably, and the CDR3 follows TCRdb's listing. V is TRBV4-1 and J is TRBJ1-1; no DNA check was done on the table's D call, TRBD1. Germline V gene sequence: CDR1 MGHRA, CDR2 YSYEKL. Counting both end residues, the CDR3 totals 13 amino acids. CDR3 sequence reads: CASSQVATGSPFF.

This chain links TRBV10-3 with TRBJ2-1, with 8 bases identical to TRBD2. V lost 11 bases and J lost 6; bases outside the gene matches: 12. The CDR3 is made up of 14 amino acids. Germline lookup yields CDR1 ENHRY and CDR2 SYGVKD. The DNA of the CDR3 is TGTGCCGGCGCAGCGGGGGTCCTGGGCAATGAGCAGTTCTTC. Residues: CAGAAGVLGNEQFF.

The gene calls are TRBV11-2 and TRBJ1-5; D is ambiguous. The CDR3 is made up of 15 amino acids. The germline V and J ends were trimmed by 7 bases and 2 bases, with 15 bases remaining between them. Germline assignment: CDR1 SGHAT and CDR2 FQNNGV. This CDR3 is CASTYQKQGNQPQHF. The CDR3 region has the DNA TGTGCCAGCACCTATCAGAAGCAGGGCAATCAGCCCCAGCATTTT.

This sequence joins TRBV5-1 and TRBJ1-3; the match to TRBD1 covers 10 bases. Unmatched junction bases numbered 4, after V lost 0 bases and J lost 1 base. Germline V CDR1 and CDR2: SGHRS, YFSETQ. The CDR3 runs 17 residues. CDR3 nucleotide sequence: TGCGCCAGCAGCTTGGGTGCGGGACAGGGGTCTGGAAACACCATATATTTT. This encodes CASSLGAGQGSGNTIYF. Complete variable domain (other parts from reference TRBV5-1 and TRBJ1-3): KAGVTQTPRYLIKTRGQQVTLSCSPISGHRSVSWYQQTPGQGLQFLFEYFSETQRNKGNFPGRFSGRQFSNSRSEMNVSTLELGDSALYLCASSLGAGQGSGNTIYFGEGSWLTVV.

The rearrangement links TRBV5-6 to TRBJ1-2; 9 positions agree with TRBD1. Looked up from germline, CDR1 is SGHDT and CDR2 is YYEEEE. The CDR3 sequence is 17 residues long. The ends lost 1 base at V and 3 bases at J; junction bases unmatched: 10. The CDR3 nucleotides read TGTGCCAGCAGCTTGTTCTCGGGGACAGGGTCCCACTATGGCTACACCTTC. It translates to CASSLFSGTGSHYGYTF. Together with reference TRBV5-6 and TRBJ1-2, the CDR3 gives the full variable domain: DAGVTQSPTHLIKTRGQQVTLRCSPKSGHDTVSWYQQALGQGPQFIFQYYEEEERQRGNFPDRFSGHQFPNYSSELNVNALLLGDSALYLCASSLFSGTGSHYGYTFGSGTRLTVV.

This sequence joins TRBV7-9 and TRBJ1-1; no clear D. V shed 0 bases and J shed 6 bases, with 8 bases lying between them. CDR1 is SEHNR, CDR2 FQNEAQ, per germline (reference sequence). This CDR3 comprises 13 residues. CDR3: CASSLARESEAFF. In DNA form, the CDR3 reads TGTGCCAGCAGCTTAGCCCGGGAATCTGAAGCTTTCTTT.

This clone has a handful of counts. The chain has TRBV6-1 and TRBJ2-7; D possibly corresponds to TRBD2 (5 bases). V was trimmed by 2 bases and J by 1 base, leaving 9 bases between them. This CDR3 is 14 amino acids long. CDR1 and CDR2 from the germline V gene are MNHNS and SASEGT. The CDR3 is CASSESPGSYEQYV. As DNA, the CDR3 is TGTGCCAGCAGTGAAAGCCCGGGGTCCTACGAGCAGTACGTC.

This clone was seen only a few times. The gene calls are TRBV30 and TRBJ1-5; D gene ambiguous. Trimming shortened V by 3 bases and J by 5 bases, and 11 bases separated the two germline ends. The CDR3 runs to 13 residues. The germline V gene encodes CDR1 GTSNPN and CDR2 SVGIG (reference sequence). CDR3 in DNA: TGTGCCTGGAGCGGAGAACATTATCAGCCCCAGCATTTT. The encoded protein is CAWSGEHYQPQHF.

V and J are TRBV12-3 or TRBV12-4 and TRBJ1-3; no clear D. The CDR3 consists of 13 residues. V lost 5 bases to trimming and J lost 0 bases, with 5 bases between them. DNA for the CDR3: TGTGCCAGCAGTATGAGCTCTGGAAACACCATATATTTT. Protein product: CASSMSSGNTIYF.

The V and J genes are TRBV29-1 and TRBJ2-5; 10 bases align to TRBD1. Germline V gene sequence: CDR1 SQVTM, CDR2 ANQGSEA. V shed 7 bases and J 5 bases; nucleotides not matched to a gene: 7. The CDR3 loop spans 13 amino acids. CDR3 DNA: TGCAGCGCCATGGACAGGGGGGACGAGACCCAGTACTTC. Translated: CSAMDRGDETQYF.

V gene TRBV7-9 combines with J gene TRBJ1-3, with a tentative D call TRBD1 (5 bases). Germline CDR1 reads SEHNR; CDR2 reads FQNEAQ (reference sequence). Trimming took 2 bases from V and 3 from J, leaving 17 bases between them. CDR3 size: 17 residues. Here the CDR3 reads CASSLPYGPGGGNTIYF. The CDR3 DNA reads as TGTGCCAGCAGCTTACCGTACGGCCCCGGGGGTGGAAACACCATATATTTT.

The chain couples TRBV2 to TRBJ1-4; D might be TRBD1 (6 bases). CDR1 is SNHLY and CDR2 is FYNNEI in the germline V gene. V was cut by 5 bases and J by 7 bases, with 17 bases left in between. This CDR3 has 15 residues. The CDR3 loop is CASSTRTAGSEKLFF. CDR3 nucleotide sequence: TGTGCCAGCAGTACCCGGACAGCTGGAAGTGAAAAACTGTTTTTT. Looking up the rest from reference TRBV2 and TRBJ1-4 gives the full variable domain: EPEVTQTPSHQVTQMGQEVILRCVPISNHLYFYWYRQILGQKVEFLVSFYNNEISEKSEIFDDQFSVERPDGSNFTLKIRSTKLEDSAMYFCASSTRTAGSEKLFFGSGTQLSVL.

The chain couples TRBV14 to TRBJ1-2, with D maybe TRBD1 (6 bases). Trimming removed 4 bases at V and 5 bases at J, with 14 bases between. This CDR3 region has 14 residues. The V gene's germline CDR1 is SGHDN and CDR2 FVKESK. CDR3 protein: CASSRGGAGYGYTF. CDR3 bases: TGTGCCAGCAGCCGGGGGGGCGCCGGATATGGCTACACCTTC.